These 19 T cell receptor beta chains originate from one sample sequenced in a study of T-cell memory formation after mild COVID-19. TCRdb redid the calling of the 5' RACE reads with MiXCR, one entry per CDR3 protein. The data hold 120,000 to 150,000 distinct CDR3 sequences, with roughly 6.3% observed a single time. Sequencing was done on a sample of PBMCs or a T cell subset sorted from them (not recorded which). Source of these receptors: an adult woman who had mild COVID-19 (a few samples of this study predate the infection). Cell type and time point are not known.

There are a few counts of this clonotype. The chain recombines TRBV6-5 with TRBJ1-6, with D hard to call. CDR1 and CDR2 from the germline V gene are MNHEY and SVGAGI. This CDR3 has 14 amino acids. Trimming pared 8 bases from V and 6 bases from J, leaving 14 bases between. The CDR3 spells CASSRDEGNSPLHF. The CDR3 nucleotides are TGTGCCAGCTCGAGGGATGAGGGTAATTCACCCCTCCACTTT.

The table lists this clonotype with a few counts. The chain links TRBV5-1 to TRBJ2-6, with TRBD1 matching over 12 bases. V dropped 0 bases and J dropped 4; count of bases not matched to a gene: 8. CDR3 length: 19 amino acids. Germline CDR1 SGHRS, CDR2 YFSETQ. CDR3 DNA sequence: TGCGCCAGCAGCTTGGCCGTGGGACAGGGGGCGCAAGGGGCCAACGTCCTGACTTTC. Translation gives CASSLAVGQGAQGANVLTF.

This clonotype has ten or more counts. One end of the junction fails to match germline, which may point to a read error. This sequence joins TRBV7-8 and TRBJ2-7; no clear D gene. The germline gives CDR1 SGHVS, CDR2 FQNEAQ. The length of the CDR3 is 15 residues. CDR3 nucleotides: TGTGCCAGCAGTTTAGGAAGCCCCCGAGCCTACGAGCAGTACTTC. Protein sequence: CASSLGSPRAYEQYF.

Many counts were recorded for this clonotype. This CDR3 reads CAITLDTNTEAFF. The CDR3 nucleotides are TGTGCCATCACCTTGGACACGAACACTGAAGCTTTCTTT. J is TRBJ1-1 and V is TRBV10-3; D might be TRBD1 (5 bases). This CDR3 has 13 amino acids. Trimming took 7 bases from V and 1 from J, leaving 10 bases between them. The V gene's germline CDR1 is ENHRY and CDR2 SYGVKD.

This clonotype was seen a handful of times. The rearrangement joins TRBV4-1 to TRBJ2-1, with D perhaps TRBD1 (6 bases). V was cut by 6 bases and J by 4 bases, with 22 bases left in between. This CDR3 region has 17 residues. Germline-derived CDR1 and CDR2 are MGHRA and YSYEKL. The CDR3 nucleotides are TGCGCCAGCAGTCCCAAGGTGTCAGGGGCCGGATACAATGAGCAGTTCTTC. Translated: CASSPKVSGAGYNEQFF.

This clonotype appeared many times. This rearrangement joins TRBV20-1 to TRBJ2-1; TRBD2 agrees at 11 bases. There are 14 residues in the CDR3. Germline-derived CDR1 and CDR2 are DFQATT and SNEGSKA (reference sequence). Losses at the gene ends were 4 bases for V and 15 bases for J; bases not matched to a gene: 14. The CDR3 nucleotides are TGCAGTGCTAATACCCTAGCGGGGGGTATGAATGGGTTCTTC. Protein: CSANTLAGGMNGFF.

The table lists this clonotype with a few counts. V usage is TRBV12-3 or TRBV12-4 and J usage is TRBJ2-7, with 10 nucleotides matching TRBD1. This CDR3 contains 15 residues. V shed 3 bases, J shed 5 bases, and the junction held 7 bases outside the gene matches. The CDR3 DNA is TGTGCCAGCAGTTTTGGGACAGGGGTTGGTAACGAGCAGTACTTC. Translating gives CASSFGTGVGNEQYF.

Ten or more counts support this clonotype. The rearrangement uses TRBV7-8 and TRBJ2-3; the D gene is possibly TRBD1 (7 bases). V was pared by 5 bases and J by 8 bases, with 20 bases between. In germline, CDR1 is SGHVS, CDR2 FQNEAQ. This CDR3 contains 15 residues. CDR3 in DNA: TGTGCCAGCAGCCCCTATGACAGGGTCGGGAGTACGCAGTATTTT. It encodes CASSPYDRVGSTQYF. Based on the CDR3 plus reference TRBV7-8 and TRBJ2-3, the full variable domain is GAGVSQSPRYKVAKRGQDVALRCDPISGHVSLFWYQQALGQGPEFLTYFQNEAQLDKSGLPSDRFFAERPEGSVSTLKIQRTQQEDSAVYLCASSPYDRVGSTQYFGPGTRLTVL.

This clonotype came up a few times. The chain couples TRBV19 to TRBJ2-3; 7 bases fit TRBD2. After removal of 3 bases from V and 4 bases from J, the junction contained 1 base not matched to a gene. The CDR3 extends over 13 amino acids. Germline CDR1 reads LNHDA; CDR2 reads SQIVND (reference sequence). DNA of the CDR3: TGTGCCAGTAGTATGGGACTACCAGATACGCAGTATTTT. As protein: CASSMGLPDTQYF.

The table lists this clonotype with a few counts. This chain joins TRBV6-2 or TRBV6-3 and TRBJ2-7, with TRBD2 identical over 13 bases. Germline-derived CDR1 and CDR2 are MNHEY and SVGEGT. The CDR3 is 18 residues long. V was pared by 0 bases and J by 2 bases, with 7 bases of the junction left unmatched. For the CDR3, the DNA is TGTGCCAGCAGTTACTCGATCCGGGGACTAGCGGGAACCTACGAGCAGTACTTC. It yields the protein CASSYSIRGLAGTYEQYF.

The table lists this clonotype with many counts. The chain has TRBV7-2 and TRBJ1-6, with a weak D call TRBD1 (6 bases). The CDR3 extends over 17 amino acids. Trimming took 2 bases from V and 9 from J, leaving 20 bases between them. CDR1 and CDR2 (germline): SGHTA, FQGNSA. The DNA of the CDR3 is TGTGCCAGCAGCTTACAGGGGCCGAGCTCCTCGGGTTCACCCCTCCACTTT. This translates into CASSLQGPSSSGSPLHF.

The rearrangement joins TRBV4-2 to TRBJ2-3, with D possibly matching TRBD2 (6 bases). This CDR3 has 15 amino acids. The V end lost 0 bases, the J end lost 3 bases, and 10 bases lay between the germline ends. Germline V CDR1 and CDR2: LGHNA, YNFKEQ. The chain's CDR3 is CASSQDEGGTDTQYF. Written as DNA, the CDR3 is TGTGCCAGCAGCCAAGACGAGGGAGGTACAGATACGCAGTATTTT.

V and J are TRBV3-1 and TRBJ2-1; D remains unclear. From germline, CDR1 is LGHDT and CDR2 YNNKEL (reference sequence). Trimming shortened V by 4 bases and J by 10 bases, and 11 bases separated the two germline ends. This CDR3 contains 12 residues. This CDR3 reads CASSPLGSEQFF. As DNA, the CDR3 is TGTGCCAGCAGCCCCTTGGGGTCCGAGCAGTTCTTC.

This rearrangement joins TRBV24-1 to TRBJ1-2; tentatively, D is TRBD1 (6 bases). CDR1 and CDR2 from the germline V gene are KGHDR and SFDVKD. CDR3 length equals 14 residues. The V and J ends lost 4 bases and 8 bases respectively, with 16 bases between them. CDR3 nucleotide sequence: TGTGCCACCAGTGACCCCGCGACAGGTGACGGCTACACCTTC. This codes for CATSDPATGDGYTF.

In this sample, this clonotype turned up many times. The chain couples TRBV4-3 to TRBJ2-3; 10 bases map to TRBD1. Trimming cost V 5 bases and J 1 base; bases outside gene matches: 9. In germline, CDR1 is LGHNA, CDR2 YSLEER. The CDR3 totals 17 residues. CDR3 nucleotide sequence: TGCGCCAGCAGCGAAGGGACAGGGGCGCGGGGCACAGATACGCAGTATTTT. Amino acid sequence: CASSEGTGARGTDTQYF.

The rearrangement links TRBV29-1 to TRBJ1-3; tentative D call: TRBD1 (6 bases). The V end lost 6 bases, the J end lost 0 bases, and 15 bases lay between the germline ends. Germline V gene data show CDR1 as SQVTM and CDR2 as ANQGSEA. The CDR3 totals 15 residues. CDR3 sequence: CSVGRGASSGNTIYF. As DNA, the CDR3 is TGCAGCGTCGGGAGGGGGGCCAGCTCTGGAAACACCATATATTTT.

CDR3 sequence (DNA): TGTGCCAGCTCACCAAATACGCAGTATTTT. This encodes CASSPNTQYF. The chain links TRBV18 to TRBJ2-3; no reliable D call. The CDR3 consists of 10 residues. V was pared by 2 bases and J by 7 bases, with 1 base between. The germline gives CDR1 KGHSH, CDR2 LQKENI.

There are many counts of this clonotype. V is TRBV7-9 and J is TRBJ2-2; D gene unclear. V gave up 1 base and J gave up 5 bases, with 11 bases separating them. Germline CDR1 and CDR2: SEHNR and FQNEAQ (reference sequence). The CDR3 is 15 amino acids. CDR3 in DNA: TGTGCCAGCAGCTTAGATCTTGTGGAGACCGGGGAGCTGTTTTTT. Translating it yields CASSLDLVETGELFF.

This clonotype was seen many times. The chain employs TRBV6-2 or TRBV6-3 and TRBJ2-1; the match to TRBD2 covers 10 bases. The CDR3 covers 16 residues. Germline V gene data show CDR1 as MNHEY and CDR2 as SVGEGT. V lost 0 bases, J lost 4 bases, and 3 bases stayed unmatched. The DNA for the CDR3 is TGTGCCAGCAGTTACTCGGGACTAGCGCGATACAATGAGCAGTTCTTC. Residues: CASSYSGLARYNEQFF.